This TCR beta chain was sequenced in a study of Ad26.COV2.S vaccination and SARS-CoV-2 variants. Study-wide findings and caveats: Spike-specific TCR breadth in vaccine recipients exceeded that seen in placebo recipients.

The assay was immunoSEQ multiplex PCR, and TCRdb's table has in-frame clones only and misses some. The data contain roughly 380,000 clones, over 75% of them singletons. Worth noting for this clone: What it recognizes is unknown.

The treatment: 15 to 20 received Ad26.COV2.S at low or high dose, single or two shots; 5 received placebo; per-sample allocation not given. On day 63 after the first injection, vaccine and placebo recipients gave samples. Donation came from an adult in Boston who was aged 18-55 years. Ad26.COV2.S expressed prefusion-stabilized spike from the original Wuhan strain. This sequence originates from a person between 18 and 65 years old who received the Ad26.COV2.S COVID-19 vaccine or a placebo. The sequences come from peripheral blood, collected in a trial of Ad26.COV2.S vaccine versus placebo.

The CDR3 region has the DNA TGTGCCAGCAGTTTAGGTTGGGGGAAAGCGAACACCGGGGAGCTGTTTTTT. Protein sequence: CASSLGWGKANTGELFF. The chain recombines TRBV27 with TRBJ2-2, with D possibly called TRBD1 or TRBD2 (5 bases each). Germline CDR1 MNHEY, CDR2 SMNVEV (reference sequence). The length of the CDR3 is 17 residues. V was clipped by 2 bases and J by 0 bases, with 13 bases between them.